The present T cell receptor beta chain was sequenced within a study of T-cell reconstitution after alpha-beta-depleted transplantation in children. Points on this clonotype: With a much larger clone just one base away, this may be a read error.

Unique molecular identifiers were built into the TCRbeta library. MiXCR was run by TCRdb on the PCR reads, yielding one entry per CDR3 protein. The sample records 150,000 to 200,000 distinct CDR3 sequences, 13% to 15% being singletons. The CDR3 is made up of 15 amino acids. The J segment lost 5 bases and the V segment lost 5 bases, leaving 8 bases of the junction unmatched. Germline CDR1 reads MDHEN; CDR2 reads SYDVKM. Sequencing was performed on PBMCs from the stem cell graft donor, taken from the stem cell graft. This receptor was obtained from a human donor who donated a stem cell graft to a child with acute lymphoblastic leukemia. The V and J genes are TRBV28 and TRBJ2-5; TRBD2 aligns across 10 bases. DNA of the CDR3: TGTGCCAGCAGTCCAGCGGGAGGGCCCCGGGAGACCCAGTACTTC. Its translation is CASSPAGGPRETQYF.